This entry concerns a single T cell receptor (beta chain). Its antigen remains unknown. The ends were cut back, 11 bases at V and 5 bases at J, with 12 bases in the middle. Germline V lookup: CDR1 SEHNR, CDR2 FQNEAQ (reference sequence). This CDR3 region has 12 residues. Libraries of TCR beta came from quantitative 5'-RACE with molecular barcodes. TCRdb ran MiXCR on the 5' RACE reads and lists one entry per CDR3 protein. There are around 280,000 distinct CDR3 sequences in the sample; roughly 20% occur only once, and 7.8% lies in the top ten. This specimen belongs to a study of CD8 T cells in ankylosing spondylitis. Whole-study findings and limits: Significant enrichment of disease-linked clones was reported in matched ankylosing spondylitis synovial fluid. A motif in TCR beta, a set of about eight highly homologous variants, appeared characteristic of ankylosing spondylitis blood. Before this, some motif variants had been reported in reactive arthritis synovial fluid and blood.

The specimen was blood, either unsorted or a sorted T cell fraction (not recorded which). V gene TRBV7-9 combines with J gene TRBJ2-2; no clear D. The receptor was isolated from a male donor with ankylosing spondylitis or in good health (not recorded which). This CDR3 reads CAPRRMTGELFF. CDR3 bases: TGTGCCCCGCGGCGGATGACCGGGGAGCTGTTTTTT.